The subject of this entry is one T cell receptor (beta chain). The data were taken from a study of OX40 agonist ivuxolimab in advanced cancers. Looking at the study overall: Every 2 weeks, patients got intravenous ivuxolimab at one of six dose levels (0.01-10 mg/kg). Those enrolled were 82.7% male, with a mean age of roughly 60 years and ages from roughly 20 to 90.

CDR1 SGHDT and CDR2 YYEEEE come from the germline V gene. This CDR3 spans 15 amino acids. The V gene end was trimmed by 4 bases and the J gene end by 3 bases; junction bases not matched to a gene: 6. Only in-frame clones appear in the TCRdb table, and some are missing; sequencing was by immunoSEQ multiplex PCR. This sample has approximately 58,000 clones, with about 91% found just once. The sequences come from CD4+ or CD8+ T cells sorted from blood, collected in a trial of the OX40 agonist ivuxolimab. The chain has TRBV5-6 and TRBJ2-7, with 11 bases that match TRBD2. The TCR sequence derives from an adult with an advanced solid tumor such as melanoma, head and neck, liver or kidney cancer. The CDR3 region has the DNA TGTGCCAGCAGCCCAGGGACTAGCGGAAACTACGAGCAGTACTTC. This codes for CASSPGTSGNYEQYF.